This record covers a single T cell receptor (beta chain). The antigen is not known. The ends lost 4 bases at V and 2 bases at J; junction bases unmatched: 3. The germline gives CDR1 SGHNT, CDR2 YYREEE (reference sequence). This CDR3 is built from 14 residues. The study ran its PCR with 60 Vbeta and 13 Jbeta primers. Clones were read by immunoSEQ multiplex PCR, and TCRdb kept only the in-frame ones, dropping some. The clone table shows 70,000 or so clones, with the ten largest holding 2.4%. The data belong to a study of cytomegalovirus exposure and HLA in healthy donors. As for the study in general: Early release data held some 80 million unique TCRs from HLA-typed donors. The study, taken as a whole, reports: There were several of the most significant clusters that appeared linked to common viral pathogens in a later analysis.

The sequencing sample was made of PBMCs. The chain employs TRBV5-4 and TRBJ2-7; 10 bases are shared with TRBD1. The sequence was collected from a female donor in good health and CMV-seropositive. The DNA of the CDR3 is TGTGCCAGCAGCCCCGACAGGGGGCCCTACGAGCAGTACTTC. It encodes CASSPDRGPYEQYF. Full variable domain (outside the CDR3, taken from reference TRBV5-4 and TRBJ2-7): ETGVTQSPTHLIKTRGQQVTLRCSSQSGHNTVSWYQQALGQGPQFIFQYYREEENGRGNFPPRFSGLQFPNYSSELNVNALELDDSALYLCASSPDRGPYEQYFGPGTRLTVT.